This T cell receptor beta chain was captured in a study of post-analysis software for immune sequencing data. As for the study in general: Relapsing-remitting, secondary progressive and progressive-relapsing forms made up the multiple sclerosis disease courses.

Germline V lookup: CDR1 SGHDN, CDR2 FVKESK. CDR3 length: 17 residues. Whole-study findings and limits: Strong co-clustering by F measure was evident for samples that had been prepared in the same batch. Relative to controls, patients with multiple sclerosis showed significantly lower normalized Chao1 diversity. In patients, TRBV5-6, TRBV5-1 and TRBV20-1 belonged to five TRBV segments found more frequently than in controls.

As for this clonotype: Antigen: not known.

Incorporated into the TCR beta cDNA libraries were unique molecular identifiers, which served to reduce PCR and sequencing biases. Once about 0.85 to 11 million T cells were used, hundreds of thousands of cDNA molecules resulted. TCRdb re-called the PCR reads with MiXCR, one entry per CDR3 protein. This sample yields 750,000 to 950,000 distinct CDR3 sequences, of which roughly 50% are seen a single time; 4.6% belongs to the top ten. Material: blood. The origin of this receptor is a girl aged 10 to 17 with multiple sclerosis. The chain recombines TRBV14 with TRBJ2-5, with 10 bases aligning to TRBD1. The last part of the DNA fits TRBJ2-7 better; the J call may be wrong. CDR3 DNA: TGTGCCAGCAGCTACGGCATGACGGGACAGGGGATATACGAGCAGTACTTC. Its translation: CASSYGMTGQGIYEQYF.